This T cell receptor (beta chain) was identified during a study of OX40 agonist ivuxolimab in advanced cancers. Overall study context: Dose-escalation patients were diagnosed with hepatocellular carcinoma, melanoma, renal cell cancer or head and neck cancer. Findings and limits, study-wide: In the 0.1-3.0 mg/kg groups, partial responders showed among the lowest expansion.

Sequencing used immunoSEQ multiplex PCR; TCRdb keeps in-frame clones, though not all of them. The sample contains about 33,000 clones, under 85% of which appear only once. Turning to this clone: What it binds is not known.

The V gene lost 3 bases and the J gene lost 11 bases, with 13 bases spanning the gap. This CDR3 region has 12 residues. Germline CDR1 is SGHTA and CDR2 is FQGNSA. The TCR comes from an adult with an advanced solid tumor such as melanoma, head and neck, liver or kidney cancer. The sequencing used CD4+ or CD8+ T cells sorted from blood, collected in a trial of the OX40 agonist ivuxolimab. V usage is TRBV7-2 and J usage is TRBJ1-1; possible D gene TRBD1, 5 bases. The CDR3, as DNA: TGTGCCAGCAGCTTGGGGGGATTTTGGGCTTTCTTT. Protein sequence: CASSLGGFWAFF.